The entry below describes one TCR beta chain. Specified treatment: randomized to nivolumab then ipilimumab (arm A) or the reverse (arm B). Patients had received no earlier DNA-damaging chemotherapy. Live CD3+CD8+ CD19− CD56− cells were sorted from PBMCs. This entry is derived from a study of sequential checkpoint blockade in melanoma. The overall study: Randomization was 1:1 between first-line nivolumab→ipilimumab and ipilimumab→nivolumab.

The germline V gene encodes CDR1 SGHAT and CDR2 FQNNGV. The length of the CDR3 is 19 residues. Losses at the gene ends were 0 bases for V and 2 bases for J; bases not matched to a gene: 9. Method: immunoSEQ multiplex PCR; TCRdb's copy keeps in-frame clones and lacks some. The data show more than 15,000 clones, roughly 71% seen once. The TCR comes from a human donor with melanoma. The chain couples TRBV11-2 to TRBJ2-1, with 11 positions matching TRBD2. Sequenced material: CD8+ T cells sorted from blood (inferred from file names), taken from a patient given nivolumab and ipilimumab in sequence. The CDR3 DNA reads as TGTGCCAGCAGCTTAGAGGCTAGCGGGGGGCCCGCACCCTACAATGAGCAGTTCTTC. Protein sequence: CASSLEASGGPAPYNEQFF.